This TCR beta chain was documented in a study of graft-versus-host responses after intestinal transplantation. Study in general: Recipients obtained multivisceral, liver-intestinal, or isolated intestinal transplants. Study-wide points: Recipient marrow showed GvH clones, some seen first in ileum or blood.

The repertoire was sequenced with immunoSEQ multiplex PCR; TCRdb's copy has only in-frame clones and lacks some. The table lists about 40,000 clones, 91% of them singletons. Per the germline V gene, CDR1 is SGHTA and CDR2 is FQGNSA. The CDR3 has 14 amino acids. V shed 5 bases, J shed 5 bases, and the junction held 4 bases outside the gene matches. Concerning this clone itself: Its antigen is undetermined.

The sequenced sample was PBMCs, obtained approximately 300 days after intestinal transplant. This clonotype was sampled from a human patient who received an intestinal transplant, so some T cells may come from the graft donor. V usage is TRBV7-2 and J usage is TRBJ2-5, with TRBD1 identical over 11 bases. The CDR3 reads CASSARDRGETQYF. CDR3 nucleotides: TGTGCCAGCAGCGCCCGGGACAGGGGGGAGACCCAGTACTTC.